Listed below are T cell receptor beta chains from one sample, sequenced in a study of a mutant IDH1 vaccine in newly diagnosed glioma. The assay was immunoSEQ multiplex PCR, and TCRdb's table has in-frame clones only and misses some. The data contain roughly 60,000 clones, roughly four fifths of them singletons. Antigens of these TCRs are unknown. The sample in question was PBMCs, obtained from a glioma patient whose treatment included an IDH1 peptide vaccine. The receptors were gathered from a man in his forties with glioma. The CDR3 runs from the conserved cysteine through the conserved F or W. The order of the fields is clone size, V gene, D gene, J gene, CDR3 protein, CDR3 DNA. A D gene is named only where the DNA matches it firmly. Expanded clones get a size class; other rows say once, few or many, or leave the size out.

clone_size: -; v_call: TRBV4-3; d_call: -; j_call: TRBJ2-3; cdr3_aa: CASSQDLGATDTQYF; cdr3_nt: TGCGCCAGCAGCCAAGATCTAGGTGCAACAGATACGCAGTATTTT
clone_size: -; v_call: TRBV7-9; d_call: -; j_call: TRBJ2-1; cdr3_aa: CASNNPRGSYNEQFF; cdr3_nt: TGTGCCAGCAACAACCCCCGGGGCTCCTACAATGAGCAGTTCTTC
clone_size: -; v_call: TRBV4-3; d_call: -; j_call: TRBJ1-3; cdr3_aa: CASSQGVPPQAGNTIYF; cdr3_nt: TGCGCCAGCAGCCAAGGGGTTCCCCCTCAGGCGGGAAACACCATATATTTT
clone_size: few; v_call: TRBV5-6; d_call: -; j_call: TRBJ1-5; cdr3_aa: CASSLGGRGNQPQHF; cdr3_nt: TGTGCCAGCAGCTTGGGGGGACGGGGTAATCAGCCCCAGCATTTT
clone_size: -; v_call: TRBV11-2; d_call: -; j_call: TRBJ2-7; cdr3_aa: CASSLFGQSREQYF; cdr3_nt: TGTGCCAGCAGCTTATTCGGCCAGTCACGGGAGCAGTACTTC
clone_size: -; v_call: TRBV10-3; d_call: -; j_call: TRBJ1-1; cdr3_aa: CAISALRNTEAFF; cdr3_nt: TGTGCCATCAGTGCTCTAAGAAACACTGAAGCTTTCTTT
clone_size: -; v_call: TRBV7-2; d_call: -; j_call: TRBJ1-3; cdr3_aa: CASSFPGVSGNTIYF; cdr3_nt: TGTGCCAGCAGCTTTCCAGGGGTTTCTGGAAACACCATATATTTT
clone_size: -; v_call: TRBV28; d_call: TRBD1; j_call: TRBJ1-5; cdr3_aa: CASGDRVGQPQHF; cdr3_nt: TGTGCCAGCGGTGACAGGGTTGGTCAGCCCCAGCATTTT
clone_size: -; v_call: TRBV25-1; d_call: -; j_call: TRBJ1-5; cdr3_aa: CASSDPGANQPQHF; cdr3_nt: TGTGCCAGCAGTGACCCCGGGGCCAATCAGCCCCAGCATTTT
clone_size: once; v_call: TRBV19; d_call: -; j_call: TRBJ2-7; cdr3_aa: CASSNEAYEQYF; cdr3_nt: TGTGCCAGTAGTAACGAGGCCTACGAGCAGTACTTC
clone_size: -; v_call: TRBV28; d_call: -; j_call: TRBJ2-3; cdr3_aa: CASSWDFDTQYF; cdr3_nt: TGTGCCAGCAGCTGGGACTTCGATACGCAGTATTTT
clone_size: -; v_call: TRBV21-1; d_call: -; j_call: TRBJ2-5; cdr3_aa: CAREGGYF; cdr3_nt: TGTGCCAGGGAGGGAGGGTACTTC
clone_size: -; v_call: TRBV5-1; d_call: TRBD1; j_call: TRBJ1-1; cdr3_aa: CASSLGQGGYTEAFF; cdr3_nt: TGCGCCAGCAGCTTGGGACAGGGGGGATACACTGAAGCTTTCTTT
clone_size: -; v_call: TRBV6-5; d_call: TRBD1; j_call: TRBJ2-2; cdr3_aa: CASSYSTGAGTGELFF; cdr3_nt: TGTGCCAGCAGTTACTCCACAGGGGCGGGCACCGGGGAGCTGTTTTTT
clone_size: -; v_call: TRBV5-1; d_call: -; j_call: TRBJ1-2; cdr3_aa: CASSADGLGGYTF; cdr3_nt: TGCGCCAGCAGCGCGGACGGCCTGGGGGGCTACACCTTC
clone_size: -; v_call: TRBV11-2; d_call: -; j_call: TRBJ2-3; cdr3_aa: CASHMRVVTDTQYF; cdr3_nt: TGTGCCAGCCATATGCGAGTTGTCACAGATACGCAGTATTTT
clone_size: -; v_call: TRBV11-2; d_call: TRBD1; j_call: TRBJ2-5; cdr3_aa: CASSWGQQETQYF; cdr3_nt: TGTGCCAGCAGCTGGGGACAGCAAGAGACCCAGTACTTC
clone_size: -; v_call: TRBV19; d_call: TRBD1; j_call: TRBJ1-5; cdr3_aa: CAINGTGHSNQPQHF; cdr3_nt: TGTGCCATCAACGGGACAGGGCATAGCAATCAGCCCCAGCATTTT
clone_size: -; v_call: TRBV7-2; d_call: -; j_call: TRBJ1-2; cdr3_aa: CASSFGWGQHGYTF; cdr3_nt: TGTGCCAGCAGCTTTGGTTGGGGCCAGCATGGCTACACCTTC
clone_size: once; v_call: TRBV5-6; d_call: -; j_call: TRBJ2-5; cdr3_aa: CATDRGGAEETQYF; cdr3_nt: TGTGCCACCGATAGAGGGGGGGCGGAAGAGACCCAGTACTTC
clone_size: -; v_call: TRBV6-9; d_call: TRBD1; j_call: TRBJ2-4; cdr3_aa: CASRDREQENIQYF; cdr3_nt: TGTGCCAGCAGGGACAGGGAGCAGGAAAACATTCAGTACTTC
clone_size: few; v_call: TRBV30; d_call: -; j_call: TRBJ1-4; cdr3_aa: CAWSRQLPTNEKLFF; cdr3_nt: TGTGCCTGGTCCCGACAGCTTCCAACTAATGAAAAACTGTTTTTT
clone_size: -; v_call: TRBV18; d_call: TRBD1; j_call: TRBJ2-6; cdr3_aa: CASSPGQGASGANVLTF; cdr3_nt: TGTGCCAGCTCACCCGGACAGGGGGCGTCTGGGGCCAACGTCCTGACTTTC
clone_size: -; v_call: TRBV6-1; d_call: -; j_call: TRBJ2-6; cdr3_aa: CASSDHSSGANVLTF; cdr3_nt: TGTGCCAGCAGTGATCACAGCTCTGGGGCCAACGTCCTGACTTTC
clone_size: -; v_call: TRBV11-2; d_call: -; j_call: TRBJ2-5; cdr3_aa: CASSLDTNQETQYF; cdr3_nt: TGTGCCAGCAGCTTAGATACTAACCAAGAGACCCAGTACTTC
clone_size: -; v_call: TRBV29-1; d_call: -; j_call: TRBJ1-2; cdr3_aa: CSVLPLGGSNYGYTF; cdr3_nt: TGCAGCGTTCTGCCGCTGGGTGGGTCTAACTATGGCTACACCTTC
clone_size: once; v_call: TRBV4-3; d_call: -; j_call: TRBJ2-3; cdr3_aa: CASSQELAGWADTQYF; cdr3_nt: TGCGCCAGCAGCCAAGAATTGGCGGGATGGGCAGATACGCAGTATTTT
clone_size: -; v_call: TRBV11-1; d_call: TRBD1; j_call: TRBJ1-1; cdr3_aa: CASSLERQGWAEAFF; cdr3_nt: TGTGCCAGCAGCTTAGAGAGACAGGGCTGGGCTGAAGCTTTCTTT
clone_size: -; v_call: TRBV2; d_call: TRBD1; j_call: TRBJ1-6; cdr3_aa: CASSGGQGLGNSPLHF; cdr3_nt: TGTGCCAGCAGTGGGGGACAGGGGCTTGGTAATTCACCCCTCCACTTT
clone_size: -; v_call: TRBV11-2; d_call: -; j_call: TRBJ2-7; cdr3_aa: CASSLVLKDRAYEQYF; cdr3_nt: TGTGCCAGCAGCTTAGTTTTAAAGGACCGCGCCTACGAGCAGTACTTC
clone_size: once; v_call: TRBV5-1; d_call: -; j_call: TRBJ1-2; cdr3_aa: CASSLDGLTNYGYTF; cdr3_nt: TGCGCCAGCAGCTTGGACGGGCTCACCAACTATGGCTACACCTTC
clone_size: -; v_call: TRBV5-6; d_call: -; j_call: TRBJ1-5; cdr3_aa: CASSLKTYSNQPQHF; cdr3_nt: TGTGCCAGCAGCTTGAAGACTTATAGCAATCAGCCCCAGCATTTT
clone_size: -; v_call: TRBV21-1; d_call: -; j_call: TRBJ2-7; cdr3_aa: CASSKASRDRTPRPSYEQYF; cdr3_nt: TGTGCCAGCAGCAAAGCTAGCCGGGACAGGACTCCTCGACCCTCCTACGAGCAGTACTTC
clone_size: -; v_call: TRBV2; d_call: TRBD2; j_call: TRBJ2-1; cdr3_aa: CASSERASGRSYNEQFF; cdr3_nt: TGTGCCAGCAGTGAAAGGGCTAGCGGGCGATCCTACAATGAGCAGTTCTTC
clone_size: -; v_call: TRBV5-4; d_call: -; j_call: TRBJ2-7; cdr3_aa: CASSLALWENEQYF; cdr3_nt: TGTGCCAGCAGCTTGGCCTTGTGGGAGAACGAGCAGTACTTC
clone_size: once; v_call: TRBV2; d_call: TRBD1; j_call: TRBJ1-5; cdr3_aa: CASRADTGGRQPQHF; cdr3_nt: TGTGCCAGCAGAGCAGACACAGGGGGCAGGCAGCCCCAGCATTTT
clone_size: -; v_call: TRBV10-3; d_call: TRBD1; j_call: TRBJ1-3; cdr3_aa: CAISAVGQISGNTIYF; cdr3_nt: TGTGCCATCAGCGCCGTGGGACAGATCTCTGGAAACACCATATATTTT
clone_size: -; v_call: TRBV19; d_call: TRBD1; j_call: TRBJ2-1; cdr3_aa: CASSSGQGYNEQFF; cdr3_nt: TGTGCCAGTAGTAGCGGACAGGGGTACAATGAGCAGTTCTTC
clone_size: -; v_call: TRBV12-5; d_call: -; j_call: TRBJ2-3; cdr3_aa: CASGLTLSTDTQYF; cdr3_nt: TGTGCTAGTGGTTTAACGCTCAGCACAGATACGCAGTATTTT
clone_size: -; v_call: TRBV10-1; d_call: -; j_call: TRBJ1-6; cdr3_aa: CASSDNSNLALHF; cdr3_nt: TGCGCCAGCAGTGATAACAGTAATTTAGCCCTCCACTTT
clone_size: few; v_call: TRBV28; d_call: TRBD2; j_call: TRBJ2-7; cdr3_aa: CASKLLAVSSYEQYF; cdr3_nt: TGTGCCAGCAAACTACTAGCGGTAAGCTCCTACGAGCAGTACTTC
clone_size: once; v_call: TRBV6-6; d_call: TRBD1; j_call: TRBJ1-2; cdr3_aa: CASSYSGDSPYGYTF; cdr3_nt: TGTGCCAGCAGTTACTCGGGGGACAGTCCCTATGGCTACACCTTC
clone_size: -; v_call: TRBV6-1; d_call: -; j_call: TRBJ2-7; cdr3_aa: CATVDLMIYEQYF; cdr3_nt: TGTGCCACCGTTGATCTTATGATTTACGAGCAGTACTTC
clone_size: -; v_call: TRBV2; d_call: TRBD1; j_call: TRBJ2-2; cdr3_aa: CASSLQGSTGELFF; cdr3_nt: TGTGCCAGCAGTCTACAGGGGTCCACCGGGGAGCTGTTTTTT
clone_size: -; v_call: TRBV30; d_call: -; j_call: TRBJ2-3; cdr3_aa: CAWSVLGGADTQYF; cdr3_nt: TGTGCCTGGAGTGTACTCGGTGGGGCAGATACGCAGTATTTT
clone_size: once; v_call: TRBV5-1; d_call: TRBD1; j_call: TRBJ2-1; cdr3_aa: CASSFDRAVYNEQFF; cdr3_nt: TGCGCCAGCAGCTTTGACAGGGCCGTGTACAATGAGCAGTTCTTC
clone_size: -; v_call: TRBV25-1; d_call: -; j_call: TRBJ1-2; cdr3_aa: CASRGPGGWVGYTF; cdr3_nt: TGTGCCAGCAGGGGACCGGGTGGATGGGTTGGCTACACCTTC
clone_size: -; v_call: TRBV28; d_call: TRBD1; j_call: TRBJ1-6; cdr3_aa: CASSGTGRHSPLHF; cdr3_nt: TGTGCCAGCAGCGGGACAGGCCGTCATTCACCCCTCCACTTT
clone_size: -; v_call: TRBV5-6; d_call: -; j_call: TRBJ2-7; cdr3_aa: CASTVRQAAYEQYF; cdr3_nt: TGTGCCAGCACTGTCCGGCAGGCAGCCTACGAGCAGTACTTC
clone_size: -; v_call: TRBV7-9; d_call: TRBD2; j_call: TRBJ2-2; cdr3_aa: CASSLGSGSAGELFF; cdr3_nt: TGTGCCAGCAGCTTGGGTAGCGGGAGTGCCGGGGAGCTGTTTTTT
clone_size: -; v_call: TRBV10-1; d_call: -; j_call: TRBJ2-3; cdr3_aa: CASSEGIYRTDTQYF; cdr3_nt: TGCGCCAGCAGTGAAGGGATCTACCGCACAGATACGCAGTATTTT
clone_size: -; v_call: TRBV5-5; d_call: TRBD2; j_call: TRBJ2-3; cdr3_aa: CASSLQLAGMLDTQYF; cdr3_nt: TGTGCCAGCAGCTTGCAACTAGCGGGAATGTTAGATACGCAGTATTTT
clone_size: -; v_call: TRBV6-5; d_call: -; j_call: TRBJ1-6; cdr3_aa: CASSFTPYNSPLHF; cdr3_nt: TGTGCCAGCAGTTTTACCCCCTATAATTCACCCCTCCACTTT
clone_size: -; v_call: TRBV6-6; d_call: TRBD2; j_call: TRBJ2-1; cdr3_aa: CATRLGGRNEQFF; cdr3_nt: TGTGCCACGCGCCTCGGGGGGAGGAATGAGCAGTTCTTC
clone_size: -; v_call: TRBV5-4; d_call: TRBD2; j_call: TRBJ2-3; cdr3_aa: CASSLGPSGGATDTQYF; cdr3_nt: TGTGCCAGCAGCTTGGGACCTAGCGGGGGGGCCACAGATACGCAGTATTTT
clone_size: -; v_call: TRBV30; d_call: TRBD1; j_call: TRBJ2-5; cdr3_aa: CAWRPPGQGFETQYF; cdr3_nt: TGTGCCTGGAGGCCCCCGGGACAGGGTTTCGAGACCCAGTACTTC
clone_size: -; v_call: TRBV5-1; d_call: -; j_call: TRBJ2-2; cdr3_aa: CASSLDWLVGELFF; cdr3_nt: TGCGCCAGCAGCCTGGACTGGCTCGTCGGGGAGCTGTTTTTT
clone_size: few; v_call: TRBV4-1; d_call: -; j_call: TRBJ1-5; cdr3_aa: CASSQDQNQPQHF; cdr3_nt: TGCGCCAGCAGCCAAGATCAAAACCAGCCCCAGCATTTT
clone_size: once; v_call: TRBV2; d_call: -; j_call: TRBJ2-1; cdr3_aa: CASSDSVYNEQFF; cdr3_nt: TGTGCCAGCAGTGACTCCGTCTACAATGAGCAGTTCTTC